This T cell receptor (beta chain) came from a study of cytomegalovirus exposure and HLA in healthy donors. Overall study results and limits: Later, an analysis found that TCR clusters from the first cohort tended to co-occur in the 110 or so validation repertoires. Reports credit the classifier with highly specific, highly sensitive diagnosis of cytomegalovirus status.

This table comes from immunoSEQ multiplex PCR, and its TCRdb copy is limited to in-frame clones, with some not included. The data hold about 160,000 clones, with roughly 89% observed a single time. The CDR3 spans 15 residues. Between the trimmed V and J ends, which lost 6 bases and 10 bases, there was a span of 22 bases. Per the germline V gene, CDR1 is MGHDK and CDR2 is SYGVNS. To note about this clone: Its antigen is not known.

The receptor was derived from a woman aged 18-29 years in good health and CMV-seropositive. The rearrangement links TRBV25-1 to TRBJ2-1, with D possibly TRBD2 on 6 matching bases. What was sequenced was PBMCs. The CDR3 DNA reads as TGTGCCAGCAGGGATATCGGGGAGGCCCCCCTGGAGCAGTTCTTC. Translation: CASRDIGEAPLEQFF.